The sample holds a few counts of the clone carrying this T cell receptor beta chain. This sample stems from a study of blood T cells in healthy people across ages. The germline V gene encodes CDR1 DFQATT and CDR2 SNEGSKA (reference sequence). This CDR3 comprises 15 residues. V shed 2 bases and J shed 9 bases, with 20 bases lying between them. The second PCR ran about 6 to 12 cycles with a sample-barcoded 5' primer and J-beta primers. TCRdb used MiXCR to reprocess the 5' RACE reads, holding one entry per CDR3 protein. Among some 1,500,000 distinct CDR3 sequences listed, approximately 43% were seen once.

The chain has TRBV20-1 and TRBJ2-1; D is perhaps TRBD1 (6 bases). The source material was blood. The origin of this receptor is a woman aged 18-30 years in good health. The CDR3 bases are TGCAGTGCTAGACCACAGGGATATGGTTTCAGTGAGCAGTTCTTC. It is translated as CSARPQGYGFSEQFF.